This T cell receptor (beta chain) was sequenced for a study of PD-1 blockade in classical Hodgkin lymphoma. TCRdb's table, derived via immunoSEQ multiplex PCR, lists solely in-frame clones and lacks some. The sample consists of some 21,000 clones, approximately 80% of them appearing once. J gave up 0 bases and V 6 bases, and 10 bases lay outside the gene matches. The CDR3 totals 17 residues. CDR1 and CDR2 (germline): SNHLY, FYNNEI. Noted time point: newly diagnosed, previously untreated cHL patient sample. Investigators isolated CD4+ T cells from thawed PBMCs through magnetic negative selection. The TCR originated in a human donor with classical Hodgkin lymphoma. The chain carries TRBV2 and TRBJ1-5; 8 bases are a match to TRBD1. Sequenced input: CD4+ T cells from blood. The CDR3 DNA follows: TGTGCCAGCAGAGTGGACAGGGAGCTATTTAGCAATCAGCCCCAGCATTTT. As protein: CASRVDRELFSNQPQHF.